The clone carrying this TCR beta chain occurred a few times. The target antigen is unknown. This CDR3 has 17 residues. Germline CDR1 and CDR2: MNHNS and SASEGT. V was pared by 4 bases and J by 2 bases, with 11 bases of the junction left unmatched. CD8+CD4-CCR7+CD45RA+ sorting gave the naive CD8 T cells. The sample belongs to a study of molecular identifiers for immune sequencing clone quantification. Notes on the study in general: Clonotypes topping 20 RNA copies carried over 97% of effector molecules but under 1% of naive ones.

TCR libraries were built in bulk with a published protocol and specific TCR primers. TCRdb processed the PCR reads anew with MiXCR; each CDR3 protein has one entry. The repertoire holds around 480,000 distinct CDR3 sequences, over 20% seen once, with 0.7% to 0.95% in the top ten. Sequenced input: naive CD8+ T cells from blood, with Jurkat cell RNA spiked in. Subset: FACS-sorted CD8+CD4-CCR7+CD45RA+ naive T cells. J is TRBJ2-3 and V is TRBV6-1, with TRBD2 matching over 8 bases. The source of this sequence is a human donor in good health. Some libraries in this study had Jurkat cell RNA spiked in. CDR3 bases: TGTGCCAGCAGTGTAAAGAGAGCGGGAGCGTACACAGATACGCAGTATTTT. This sequence encodes CASSVKRAGAYTDTQYF.